This section outlines one T cell receptor (beta chain) sequence together with its context. This clonotype was seen only once. Its antigen is currently not known. Base qualities are not at hand, and no much larger clone is one base apart. A lone read is weak support. The treatment or condition label corresponds to: allogeneic hematopoietic cell transplantation with graft depleted of TCRalphabeta T cells and CD19 B cells. The transplant recipients were children given TCRalphabeta/CD19-depleted allogeneic hematopoietic cell grafts. CDR1 and CDR2, per the germline V gene, are MNHEY and SVGAGI. The CDR3 numbers 14 residues from cysteine through phenylalanine. Only the CDR3 DNA stays, 42 bases, in frame from base 1. V drops 7 bases and J drops 10 bases, leaving 17 bases in between. The receptor library was made with PCR. The instrument was an Illumina HiSeq 2500. To normalize quantification of the TCRbeta repertoire, the TCR libraries were built with molecular barcoding that relied on unique molecular identifiers. TCRdb's own reprocessing of the public reads used fastp at Q25 and MiXCR and kept productive beta chains. A single entry per CDR3 protein holds the most common genes and DNA from its merged rows. Present in this sample are about 130,000 distinct CDR3 sequences, about a tenth of which were seen just once. Less than 25% of the sample is taken by the ten largest.

This entry is derived from a study of T-cell reconstitution after alpha-beta-depleted transplantation in children (dated by TCRdb to the mid-2010s). Regarding the research as a whole: The study quantitatively tracked T-cell immune reconstitution after TCRalphabeta/CD19-depleted allogeneic hematopoietic cell transplantation in children using TCR repertoire profiling. What the research found in general, with its limitations: In some patients, the high TCRbeta diversity seen at day 60 was put down to recipient T cells and intrathymic progenitors that had survived conditioning. Hyperexpanded clone frequencies declined over subsequent months; after one year, T-cell counts and TCRbeta diversity were mostly attributed to newly produced T cells. Apparently early alphabetaT-cell count recovery about two months after transplant reportedly relied on only several hundred rapidly expanded clones derived from non-depleted graft cells.

The chain uses TRBV6-5 and TRBJ1-6; the D gene assignment is ambiguous. Sequencing used PBMCs, mostly from graft donor cells, obtained 180 days after TCRalphabeta/CD19-depleted stem cell transplant. The TCR originated in a girl less than two years old who had a stem cell transplant for combined immunodeficiency, so the T cells may come from the graft donor. The CDR3 in this case is CASTNLTPQSPLHF. The bases are TGTGCCAGCACTAACCTGACACCCCAATCACCCCTCCACTTT.